The T cell receptor beta chain under discussion was sequenced for a study of T cells expressing NK-cell markers. About the research overall: It was from sorted CD3+CD56+NKG2C+, CD3+CD56+NKG2C- and CD3+CD56-NKG2C+ T cells that TCR beta repertoires came.

Germline CDR1 SGHTA, CDR2 FQGNSA. CDR3 size: 12 residues. Researchers built TCR beta cDNA using 5'RACE template switching with UMIs. Each CDR3 protein gets one entry in TCRdb, which reprocessed the 5' RACE reads and gives no DNA. Recorded for this sample: about 540,000 distinct CDR3 sequences. The receptor was isolated from a man between 18 and 35 years old in good health. This sequence joins TRBV7-2 and TRBJ2-7; with no DNA, the TCRdb D assignment of TRBD1 cannot be verified. Sample: blood T cells: a sorted CD56 or NKG2C T cell subset, CD4+ or CD8+ T cells, or bulk PBMC T cells (not recorded which). The CDR3 reads CASSLSASAQYF.